This T cell receptor (beta chain) is from a study of CD8 T cells in Susac syndrome (dated by TCRdb to between 2019 and 2020). Background for the entire study: Among the sequenced Susac syndrome patients, roughly six had clinically active disease and fewer than 10 were in clinical remission. At blood withdrawal, Susac syndrome patients were either therapy-naive, taking corticosteroids (in some cases with IVIg as well), or taking IVIg alone. The study used repertoire sequencing to test whether antigen drove CD8+ T cell activation and differentiation in Susac syndrome. General conclusions and limits of the study: The TCR sequencing and HLA analysis was acknowledged to have included a relatively small number of individuals. In patients with Susac syndrome, the CD4+ T cell repertoire showed no detectable clonal expansion.

RNA was extracted with the RNeasy kit and about 0.5 to 1 ug was reverse transcribed using random hexamers. TCR beta CDR3 regions were amplified with the immunoSEQ multiplex PCR assay covering 54 Vbeta and 13 Jbeta segments. Bias from PCR amplification was corrected by using a synthetic template baseline for primer optimization and for computational correction. In the paper's pipeline: Reads were annotated to V, D and J genes according to IMGT and were analyzed with immunoSEQ Analyzer, with only productive sequences retained. To calculate clonality, Shannon entropy was normalized by log2 of the number of productive unique sequences and then subtracted from one. For each patient and control, public and private clones were evaluated among the 100 most prevalent clones. A clone was defined as Susac-specific if it was absent from the healthy and MS cohorts, from approximately 980 published viral clones and from other ImmuneACCESS disease sequences. TCRdb redid the processing of the public reads, applying fastp at Q25 and MiXCR, and retained in-frame beta chains. Rows matching on CDR3 protein sequence are summarized as one entry with the most common DNA and genes. The V and J calls and clone size are TCRdb's, not the authors'. Within this sample are about 180,000 distinct CDR3 sequences, with roughly 94% of them counted one time only. Of the sample, around 0.11% is held by the ten largest clones.

Points on this clonotype: No cognate antigen has been identified for it. Base quality data are lacking; no much larger clone is found one base away.

CDR1 and CDR2 (MGHDK, SYGVNS) derive from the germline V gene. V was cut back by 7 bases and J by 6 bases, leaving a gap of 6 bases between them. Inclusive of the bounding cysteine and phenylalanine, the CDR3 is 11 residues long. The sequence is cut down to CDR3 DNA, 33 bases in frame from base 1. High-throughput TCR beta sequencing profiled peripheral blood CD8+ and CD4+ T cells from healthy donors, Susac syndrome patients and multiple sclerosis patients. Susac syndrome patients met recently defined diagnostic criteria for definite or probable disease. Bulk CD8+ and CD4+ T cells were purified magnetically by negative isolation, whereas CD8+ TEMRA cells were enriched by FACS. Blood was collected in EDTA tubes and processed within 24 hours, with PBMCs isolated through density gradient centrifugation. PBMCs intended for TCR sequencing were cryopreserved in liquid nitrogen and thawed later in a water bath at 37 degrees C. The sorted or isolated CD4+, CD8+ and CD8+ TEMRA cells reached a purity of at least 90%.

The rearranged segments are TRBV25-1 and TRBJ2-2, with the D gene not clear enough to name. This sequence originates from a human donor with Susac syndrome. Source material: CD4+ T cells from PBMCs. The DNA reads TGTGCCAGCACATTCGCCGGGGAGCTGTTTTTT. Translated, this gives CASTFAGELFF.